Sequencing of this T cell receptor (beta chain) was carried out in a study of T cells after yellow fever vaccination (dated by TCRdb to the late 2010s). The study in broad terms: The SMART-Seq v4 Ultra Low Input RNA kit was used to prepare libraries from fractions with low cell numbers. Bulk TCR alpha and beta repertoires were sequenced longitudinally to track T-cell clones before and after primary and booster YFV17D yellow fever vaccination. Two healthy male donors, one aged 18 to 30 and one aged 30 to 40 years, were included in the cohort. Blood was drawn at multiple timepoints before and after primary and secondary immunization, with bulk PBMC replicates and cell subsets isolated. General conclusions and limits of the study: A small fraction of clonotypes appeared in both the CD4 and CD8 compartments, likely as a result of convergent recombination. Only two donors were included in the study, so the extent to which the findings can be generalized is limited. Compared with the primary T-cell response, the secondary T-cell response was weaker but faster, peaking on day 5 rather than day 15. Most clones expanded after primary vaccination were re-detected after the booster (around 96% of CD4 and roughly 85% of CD8), suggesting broad memory maintenance. Computational filtering was required because FACS-sorted repertoires could contain abundant contaminating clonotypes from the bulk population.

The reads were generated on an Illumina NovaSeq 6000. Synthesis of TCR cDNA relied on 5'RACE template switching, a step that introduced a universal primer site along with unique molecular identifiers. Priming of cDNA synthesis was performed from both the TCR alpha and TCR beta constant segments. Libraries were amplified in two PCR steps, with sample barcodes and sequencing adapters added in the second step. Sequencing of libraries was done on Illumina HiSeq 2500 (2x100 bp) or NovaSeq (2x150 bp). The authors' analysis ran thus. Reads were demultiplexed and collapsed into UMI consensus sequences with MIGEC, and V(D)J alignment was performed with MiXCR. Vaccine-responding clonotypes were defined with edgeR using replicate PBMC samples, requiring FDR below 0.01 and a log2 fold change above 5 up to day 15. Each bulk clonotype was labeled CD4 or CD8 based on which sequenced repertoire, CD4 or CD8, contained the clonotype at higher abundance. The public reads were run again by TCRdb, first through fastp at Q25 and then through MiXCR, and only productive beta chains were kept. Every CDR3 protein is listed once, alongside the most common genes and DNA of its rows. The V and J calls come from TCRdb's annotation, not from the publication. The sample records under 250,000 distinct CDR3 sequences, 3.2% of which are singletons. Approximately 3.5% of the sample comes from the top ten.

The sample's treatment or condition, from its label and the paper: live attenuated yellow fever vaccine strain. A standard Ficoll-Paque protocol was used to isolate PBMCs from peripheral blood. CD4 and CD8 T-cell fractions were isolated with Dynabeads CD4 and CD8 positive selection kits. TriZol was used to extract RNA from bulk PBMCs, CD4 and CD8 fractions, and dextramer-positive and dextramer-negative fractions. From cysteine to phenylalanine, the CDR3 is 16 amino acids long. Of the read, only the CDR3 DNA is kept; its 48 bases are in frame from base 1. As encoded in the germline V gene, CDR1 is SGHAT while CDR2 is FQNNGV. Germline trimming amounts to 2 bases on V and 6 bases on J, with 5 as the count of junction bases outside the gene matches. With regard to this clonotype: The target of this receptor is not known. There are no base qualities to consult, and no much larger clone falls within one base.

This TCR derives from a young man who received the YFV17D yellow fever vaccine. The chain is encoded by TRBV11-2 joined to TRBJ2-1; 12 of the junction bases match TRBD2. The sample here was CD4+ T cells sorted from PBMCs, taken 10 days after the yellow fever booster vaccination. The DNA sequence is given as TGTGCCAGCAGCTTAACACTAGCGGGGGGAGTCAATGAGCAGTTCTTC. Its protein reads: CASSLTLAGGVNEQFF.